The 21 T cell receptor beta chains below come from one sample, sequenced in a study of identical twins (TCRdb year 2016). Libraries were prepared through 5' RACE. The run used an Illumina HiSeq 2000. The public reads were reprocessed in TCRdb via fastp at Q25 and MiXCR, keeping in-frame beta chains. Each entry merges the rows of one CDR3 protein and shows their most common DNA and genes. In this sample the table shows nearly 900,000 distinct CDR3 sequences, around 12% of which occur a single time. About 1.5% of the sample belongs to the ten largest clones. This sample was also put to use in a study of yellow fever vaccine responses in identical twins.

The sample taken for sequencing was PBMCs. Every receptor here comes from a woman aged 18-29 years in good health.

The CDR3 protein is CASRKPNSPLHF. CDR3 bases: TGTGCCAGCAGGAAGCCTAATTCACCCCTCCACTTT. This chain joins TRBV28 and TRBJ1-6; no clear D. Germline values: CDR1 MDHEN, CDR2 SYDVKM. The CDR3 is 12 residues long. V was cut by 6 bases and J by 6 bases, with 6 bases left in between.

This clonotype showed up just a few times. The chain combines TRBV6-5 with TRBJ2-7; no reliable D call. V gave up 0 bases and J gave up 4 bases, with 19 bases separating them. The CDR3 runs to 17 residues. Looked up from germline, CDR1 is MNHEY and CDR2 is SVGAGI. DNA for the CDR3: TGTGCCAGCAGTTACTCGGTTCGGGCCGTTGGACGGTACGAGCAGTACTTC. This sequence encodes CASSYSVRAVGRYEQYF.

This clonotype was seen more than once but under ten times. The rearrangement joins TRBV14 to TRBJ1-1, with 7 nucleotides matching TRBD1. CDR1 is SGHDN and CDR2 is FVKESK in the germline V gene. The CDR3 is 15 amino acids. V shed 0 bases and J 10 bases; nucleotides not matched to a gene: 11. CDR3 sequence reads: CASSQEQGYKQRAFF. DNA for the CDR3: TGTGCCAGCAGCCAAGAACAGGGGTATAAACAAAGAGCTTTCTTT.

The table lists this clonotype with many counts. This chain links TRBV12-3 or TRBV12-4 with TRBJ1-6; 9 nucleotides match TRBD1. The junction had 6 bases not matched to a gene; V was cut back by 6 bases and J by 6 bases. CDR3 size: 15 residues. The CDR3 nucleotides are TGTGCCAGCAGCCCCACAGGGGGCGGTAATTCACCCCTCCACTTT. Residues: CASSPTGGGNSPLHF.

This clonotype has only a few counts. CDR3 sequence reads: CSATELFYEQYV. The CDR3 region has the DNA TGCAGTGCTACGGAACTATTCTACGAGCAGTACGTC. The chain recombines TRBV20-1 with TRBJ2-7; D uncertain. Trimming took off 4 bases at V and 3 bases at J, with 10 bases between the two ends. The germline V gene encodes CDR1 DFQATT and CDR2 SNEGSKA (reference sequence). CDR3 size: 12 residues.

The chain employs TRBV3-1 and TRBJ1-4, with 7 bases identical to TRBD1. V shed 4 bases and J 4 bases; nucleotides not matched to a gene: 9. CDR1 is LGHDT, CDR2 YNNKEL, per germline (reference sequence). The CDR3 runs 16 residues. CDR3 sequence reads: CASSRPNRGGNEKLFF. CDR3 nucleotide sequence: TGTGCCAGCAGCCGACCCAACAGGGGCGGTAATGAAAAACTGTTTTTT.

The chain uses TRBV7-8 and TRBJ1-1; D unresolved. The CDR3 spans 15 residues. CDR1 is SGHVS, CDR2 FQNEAQ, per germline. V lost 3 bases and J 3 bases, leaving 14 bases between the germline ends. The CDR3 nucleotides are TGTGCCAGCAGCTTGGAGCCCAGGAGGGACACTGAAGCTTTCTTT. This sequence encodes CASSLEPRRDTEAFF.

The chain uses TRBV5-1 and TRBJ2-6; D might be TRBD2 (5 bases). Trimming removed 0 bases at V and 4 bases at J, with 11 bases between. CDR1 and CDR2 (germline): SGHRS, YFSETQ. The CDR3 covers 16 residues. The CDR3 nucleotides are TGCGCCAGCAGCTTGGATTCGGGGTCAGGGGCCAACGTCCTGACTTTC. It specifies CASSLDSGSGANVLTF.

This clonotype came up a few times. The V call is TRBV10-3, the J call TRBJ2-1, with TRBD2 identical over 10 bases. CDR1 and CDR2 from the germline V gene are ENHRY and SYGVKD. The J segment lost 5 bases and the V segment lost 10 bases, leaving 14 bases of the junction unmatched. The CDR3 has 16 residues. CDR3 loop: CATSTSGSLGNNEQFF. The DNA for the CDR3 is TGTGCCACGTCGACTAGCGGGTCCCTTGGGAACAATGAGCAGTTCTTC.

This clonotype was recorded once. V and J are TRBV6-2 or TRBV6-3 and TRBJ2-1, with D unclear. The V end lost 6 bases, the J end lost 10 bases, and 10 bases lay between the germline ends. The germline CDR1 and CDR2 sequences are MNHEY and SVGEGT. This CDR3 contains 11 residues. CDR3 coding DNA: TGTGCCAGCAGCTTGCAGCACGAGCAGTTCTTC. Translating it yields CASSLQHEQFF.

The chain couples TRBV10-3 to TRBJ2-7; maybe TRBD2 (6 bases). Germline assignment: CDR1 ENHRY and CDR2 SYGVKD. Trimming shortened V by 4 bases and J by 3 bases, and 28 bases separated the two germline ends. CDR3 length: 19 residues. The CDR3 is CAISAWGGRASMGLYEQYV. DNA for the CDR3: TGTGCCATCAGTGCTTGGGGTGGTCGCGCCAGCATGGGACTCTACGAGCAGTACGTC.

The chain has TRBV4-1 and TRBJ1-5; 7 bases are a match to TRBD1. The ends lost 0 bases at V and 3 bases at J; junction bases unmatched: 5. The CDR3 is made up of 16 amino acids. The germline CDR1 and CDR2 sequences are MGHRA and YSYEKL. CDR3 amino acids: CASSQDGQVLNQPQHF. CDR3 bases: TGCGCCAGCAGCCAAGATGGACAGGTCCTCAATCAGCCCCAGCATTTT.

V is TRBV19 and J is TRBJ2-3; TRBD2 aligns across 9 bases. Germline values: CDR1 LNHDA, CDR2 SQIVND (reference sequence). CDR3 length: 17 residues. V lost 3 bases, J lost 4 bases, and 11 bases stayed unmatched. Here the CDR3 reads CASSISGGRAEADTQYF. The DNA for the CDR3 is TGTGCCAGTAGTATTTCTGGCGGGAGGGCCGAGGCAGATACGCAGTATTTT.

This clonotype was picked up a small number of times. This rearrangement joins TRBV6-5 to TRBJ2-2; perhaps TRBD2 as D (5 bases). CDR3 length: 15 amino acids. Per the germline V gene, CDR1 is MNHEY and CDR2 is SVGAGI. Trimming took 2 bases from V and 4 from J, leaving 11 bases between them. The CDR3 DNA sequence: TGTGCCAGCAGTTACGAGGGCAGTTCCACCGGGGAGCTGTTTTTT. Translation: CASSYEGSSTGELFF.

This clonotype appeared a few times. This chain links TRBV18 with TRBJ2-2; 7 bases agree with TRBD2. The germline V gene has CDR1 KGHSH and CDR2 LQKENI. The CDR3 is made up of 16 amino acids. V was pared by 2 bases and J by 3 bases, with 6 bases of the junction left unmatched. CDR3 nucleotide sequence: TGTGCCAGCTCACCAGGAGCGGGGACTTACACCGGGGAGCTGTTTTTT. Amino acids: CASSPGAGTYTGELFF.

This clonotype was seen only a few times. CDR3 sequence: CASSLGLHEGYEQYF. Here the CDR3 DNA reads TGTGCCAGCAGTTTAGGGCTGCACGAGGGCTACGAGCAGTACTTC. The chain recombines TRBV12-3 or TRBV12-4 with TRBJ2-7, with a weak D call TRBD2 (5 bases). Deletions cut 1 base from V and 3 bases from J, with 13 bases between. CDR3 length: 15 amino acids.

This clonotype has only a few counts. The gene calls are TRBV10-3 and TRBJ1-3; 7 bases match TRBD1. The CDR3 runs to 14 residues. CDR1 and CDR2 from the germline V gene are ENHRY and SYGVKD. The V segment lost 8 bases and the J segment 0 bases; nucleotides outside the gene matches: 4. The chain's CDR3 is CAISRTGSGNTIYF. The CDR3 nucleotides are TGTGCCATCTCCCGGACAGGCTCTGGAAACACCATATATTTT.

This sequence joins TRBV12-3 or TRBV12-4 and TRBJ2-1; TRBD2 agrees at 8 bases. J lost 2 bases, V lost 6 bases, and 18 bases had no gene match. CDR3 size: 19 residues. The CDR3 nucleotides are TGTGCCAGCAGACCCCCCCTTTTATATTCTAGCGGGCCCTACAATGAGCAGTTCTTC. It is translated as CASRPPLLYSSGPYNEQFF.

This clonotype was observed at least ten times. This chain links TRBV28 with TRBJ2-3, with 7 bases that match TRBD2. V gave up 2 bases and J gave up 0 bases; unmatched junction bases: 2. The CDR3 length is 15 residues. Germline lookup yields CDR1 MDHEN and CDR2 SYDVKM. The CDR3 DNA is TGTGCCAGCAGTTTAGGGACTACTAGCACAGATACGCAGTATTTT. As protein: CASSLGTTSTDTQYF.

This rearrangement joins TRBV4-1 to TRBJ2-7, with D perhaps matching TRBD1 (5 bases). The length of the CDR3 is 15 residues. The germline gives CDR1 MGHRA, CDR2 YSYEKL. V was trimmed by 6 bases and J by 0 bases, leaving 15 bases between them. The CDR3 DNA sequence: TGCGCCAGCAGTGAAGGGGTGACCCGCTCCTACGAGCAGTACTTC. This sequence encodes CASSEGVTRSYEQYF.

The rearrangement uses TRBV5-1 and TRBJ1-4; D call uncertain. V was shortened by 4 bases and J by 5 bases, with 12 bases between the two germline ends. The CDR3 is 14 amino acids. Germline-derived CDR1 and CDR2 are SGHRS and YFSETQ. The CDR3 loop is CASSKGRENEKLFF. CDR3 DNA sequence: TGCGCCAGCAGCAAGGGCCGGGAAAATGAAAAACTGTTTTTT.